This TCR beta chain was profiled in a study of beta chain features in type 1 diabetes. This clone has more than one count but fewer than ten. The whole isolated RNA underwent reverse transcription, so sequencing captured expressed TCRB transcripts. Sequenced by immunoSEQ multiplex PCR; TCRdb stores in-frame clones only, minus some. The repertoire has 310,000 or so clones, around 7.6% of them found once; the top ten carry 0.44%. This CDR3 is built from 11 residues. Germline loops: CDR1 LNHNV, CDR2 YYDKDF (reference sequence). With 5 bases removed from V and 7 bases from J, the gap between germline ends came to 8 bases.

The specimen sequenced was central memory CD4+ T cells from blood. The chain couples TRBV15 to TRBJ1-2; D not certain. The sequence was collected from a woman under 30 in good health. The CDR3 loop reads CATSDTVGYTF. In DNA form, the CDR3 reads TGTGCCACCAGCGACACTGTTGGCTACACCTTC.